This TCR beta chain was identified during a study of cytomegalovirus exposure and HLA in healthy donors. Whole-study findings and limits: Compared with the roughly 700-donor mean, an Asian-associated ancestry cluster reportedly had fewer N-insertions, according to a later analysis. Rarity held for most TCR sequences, but there were some public TCRs that occurred in many donors. Cytomegalovirus-associated TCR beta chains were listed, numbering 150 to 200.

PCR involved 60 Vbeta and 13 Jbeta primers. Here immunoSEQ multiplex PCR was the method, and the copy in TCRdb shows in-frame clones only, minus some. The top ten clones hold approximately 8.8% of a sample with some 140,000 clones, under 80% of them seen once. Per germline, CDR1 KGHSH and CDR2 LQKENI. This CDR3 region has 10 residues. V was shortened by 6 bases and J by 7 bases, with 4 bases between the two germline ends. As regards this clone: What it recognizes is unknown.

This TCR was sampled from a woman aged 45 to 65 in good health and CMV-seropositive. The source material was PBMCs. The V gene is TRBV18, the J gene TRBJ1-3; D uncertain. The CDR3 here is CASSSNTIYF. For the CDR3, the DNA is TGTGCCAGCTCGTCGAACACCATATATTTT. Full variable domain (outside the CDR3, taken from reference TRBV18 and TRBJ1-3): NAGVMQNPRHLVRRRGQEARLRCSPMKGHSHVYWYRQLPEEGLKFMVYLQKENIIDESGMPKERFSAEFPKEGPSILRIQQVVRGDSAAYFCASSSNTIYFGEGSWLTVV.